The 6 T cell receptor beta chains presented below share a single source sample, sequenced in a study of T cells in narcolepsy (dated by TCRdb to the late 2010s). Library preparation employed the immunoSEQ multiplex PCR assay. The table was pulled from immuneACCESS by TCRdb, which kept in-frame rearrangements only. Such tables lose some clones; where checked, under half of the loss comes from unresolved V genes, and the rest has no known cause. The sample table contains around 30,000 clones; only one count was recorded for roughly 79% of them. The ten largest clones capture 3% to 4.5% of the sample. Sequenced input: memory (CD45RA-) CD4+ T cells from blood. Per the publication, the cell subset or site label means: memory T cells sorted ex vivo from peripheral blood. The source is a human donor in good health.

In nucleotides, the CDR3 is TGTGCCAGCAGCTTGCCGACAGGAGGAGGTCATGGCTACACCTTC. Amino acid sequence: CASSLPTGGGHGYTF. The V call is TRBV5-4, the J call TRBJ1-2; D may be TRBD1 (6 bases). Germline CDR1 and CDR2: SGHNT and YYREEE (reference sequence). The CDR3 contains 15 residues. The germline V and J ends were trimmed by 1 base and 6 bases, with 16 bases remaining between them.

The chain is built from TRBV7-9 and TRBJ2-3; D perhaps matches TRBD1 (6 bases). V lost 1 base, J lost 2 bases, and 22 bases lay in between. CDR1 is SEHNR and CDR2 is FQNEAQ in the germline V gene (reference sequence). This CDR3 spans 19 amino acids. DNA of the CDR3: TGTGCCAGCAGCTTAGGACATAGCTGGACAGAAATTTCCACAGATACGCAGTATTTT. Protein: CASSLGHSWTEISTDTQYF.

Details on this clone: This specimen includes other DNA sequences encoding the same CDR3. The CDR3 is CASSIGGSVTEAFF. CDR3 nucleotide sequence: TGTGCCAGTAGTATTGGGGGGTCGGTCACTGAAGCTTTCTTT. The chain uses TRBV19 and TRBJ1-1; tentatively, D is TRBD1 (5 bases). The CDR3 sequence is 14 residues long. Trimming stripped 3 bases from V and 4 bases from J, with 12 bases between. In germline, CDR1 is LNHDA, CDR2 SQIVND (reference sequence).

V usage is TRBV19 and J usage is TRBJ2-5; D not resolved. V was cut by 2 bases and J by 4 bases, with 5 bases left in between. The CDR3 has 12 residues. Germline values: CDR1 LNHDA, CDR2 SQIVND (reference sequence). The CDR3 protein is CASSINRETQYF. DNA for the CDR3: TGTGCCAGTAGTATAAATCGAGAGACCCAGTACTTC.

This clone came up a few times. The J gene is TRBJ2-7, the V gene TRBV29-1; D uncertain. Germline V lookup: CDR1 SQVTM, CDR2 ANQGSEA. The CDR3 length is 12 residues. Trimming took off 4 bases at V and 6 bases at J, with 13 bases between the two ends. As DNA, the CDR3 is TGCAGCGTTGTTGTCAGGATGGTCGAGCAGTACTTC. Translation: CSVVVRMVEQYF.

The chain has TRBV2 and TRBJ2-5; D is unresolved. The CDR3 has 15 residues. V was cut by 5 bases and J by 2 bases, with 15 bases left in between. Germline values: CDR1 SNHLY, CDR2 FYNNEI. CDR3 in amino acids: CASSPNGRIQETQYF. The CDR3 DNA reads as TGTGCCAGCAGTCCCAACGGACGAATACAAGAGACCCAGTACTTC.